The 23 T cell receptor beta chains reported below all come from one sample, sequenced in a study of T cells in Graves' hyperthyroidism and ophthalmopathy. TCR beta CDR3 regions were amplified from RNA transcripts. Initially, a first-round RT-PCR of the TCR CDR3 employed the HTBI primer set. Using its own MiXCR run on the multiplex PCR reads, TCRdb lists one record per CDR3 protein. The sample lists approximately 590,000 distinct CDR3 sequences; about 43% were seen once. Source material: peripheral blood or thyroid tissue (not recorded which). The source is a woman between 18 and 29 years old with Graves' hyperthyroidism.

V is TRBV29-1 and J is TRBJ1-5; TRBD1 might be the D (5 bases). The germline V gene has CDR1 SQVTM and CDR2 ANQGSEA. V shed 4 bases and J shed 5 bases, with 12 bases lying between them. The CDR3 consists of 13 residues. The CDR3 DNA reads TGCAGCGTTGTGGCAGGGATAGATCAGCCCCAGCATTTT. Its translation: CSVVAGIDQPQHF.

This clonotype has at least ten counts. CDR3: CASSPSAGGPNEQYF. The CDR3, as DNA: TGTGCCAGCAGCCCATCGGCGGGAGGGCCAAACGAGCAGTACTTC. The J gene is TRBJ2-7, the V gene TRBV7-3; 9 bases align to TRBD2. V lost 5 bases and J lost 5; bases outside the gene matches: 10. The CDR3 totals 15 residues. Germline CDR1 is SGHTA and CDR2 is FQGTGA.

The chain couples TRBV7-2 to TRBJ2-7; 9 positions agree with TRBD2. V shed 3 bases and J 3 bases; nucleotides not matched to a gene: 9. CDR3 length equals 16 residues. Germline assignment: CDR1 SGHTA and CDR2 FQGNSA. The CDR3 spells CASSFSGGAVVYEQYF. In DNA, the CDR3 is TGTGCCAGCAGCTTTAGCGGGGGAGCGGTGGTCTACGAGCAGTACTTC. Using reference TRBV7-2 and TRBJ2-7 for the parts outside the CDR3, the full variable domain is GAGVSQSPSNKVTEKGKDVELRCDPISGHTALYWYRQSLGQGLEFLIYFQGNSAPDKSGLPSDRFSAERTGGSVSTLTIQRTQQEDSAVYLCASSFSGGAVVYEQYFGPGTRLTVT.

The chain combines TRBV5-1 with TRBJ1-1; no clear D. Germline loops: CDR1 SGHRS, CDR2 YFSETQ. This CDR3 is 15 amino acids long. V dropped 0 bases and J dropped 0 bases, with 9 bases sitting between them. The CDR3 coding sequence is TGCGCCAGCAGCTTGGCCCGGGATTTGAACACTGAAGCTTTCTTT. It translates to CASSLARDLNTEAFF.

This clonotype was counted at least ten times. The chain links TRBV7-2 to TRBJ2-7; no reliable D call. The V and J ends lost 0 bases and 3 bases respectively, with 3 bases between them. This CDR3 is 12 amino acids long. From germline, CDR1 is SGHTA and CDR2 FQGNSA. The CDR3 spells CASSLARYEQYF. In nucleotides, the CDR3 is TGTGCCAGCAGCTTAGCTCGCTACGAGCAGTACTTC.

This chain joins TRBV7-2 and TRBJ2-7; no firm D call. Germline V CDR1 and CDR2: SGHTA, FQGNSA. V lost 4 bases and J 3 bases, leaving 13 bases between the germline ends. This CDR3 comprises 14 residues. The CDR3 spells CASSSRRGNYEQYF. As DNA, the CDR3 is TGTGCCAGCAGCTCCAGACGCGGAAACTACGAGCAGTACTTC.

This clonotype has just a few counts. The V call is TRBV2, the J call TRBJ1-5, with D tentatively TRBD1 (6 bases). Germline CDR1 reads SNHLY; CDR2 reads FYNNEI. This CDR3 is 14 amino acids long. V gave up 5 bases and J gave up 6 bases, with 14 bases separating them. CDR3 nucleotide sequence: TGTGCCAGCAGTTTTGCGGGGGCAGGTCAGCCCCAGCATTTT. Protein: CASSFAGAGQPQHF. Together with reference TRBV2 and TRBJ1-5, the CDR3 gives the full variable domain: EPEVTQTPSHQVTQMGQEVILRCVPISNHLYFYWYRQILGQKVEFLVSFYNNEISEKSEIFDDQFSVERPDGSNFTLKIRSTKLEDSAMYFCASSFAGAGQPQHFGDGTRLSIL.

This clonotype was found a few times. V is TRBV7-2 and J is TRBJ2-7; TRBD1 might be the D (5 bases). Trimming cost V 6 bases and J 5 bases, with 17 bases left between them. Germline CDR1 SGHTA, CDR2 FQGNSA. The CDR3 has 14 amino acids. The CDR3 region has the DNA TGTGCCAGCAGTGAAATGGTAACAGGCCACGAGCAGTACTTC. Translation: CASSEMVTGHEQYF.

In its sample, this clonotype was seen many times. The chain employs TRBV2 and TRBJ1-5; 10 nucleotides line up with TRBD1. CDR3 length equals 15 residues. V shed 6 bases, J shed 0 bases, and the junction held 2 bases outside the gene matches. Germline V gene sequence: CDR1 SNHLY, CDR2 FYNNEI. CDR3 sequence: CASRDRGYSNQPQHF. The CDR3 bases are TGTGCCAGCAGGGACAGGGGGTATAGCAATCAGCCCCAGCATTTT.

This clonotype was recorded a few times. One end of the junction fails to match germline, which may point to a read error. V is TRBV12-3 or TRBV12-4 and J is TRBJ2-5, with 7 bases lining up with TRBD2. The CDR3 has 14 residues. This CDR3 reads CASSRGRAQETQYF. CDR3 sequence (DNA): TGCGCCAGCAGCCGGGGGAGGGCCCAAGAGACCCAGTACTTC.

This rearrangement joins TRBV7-9 to TRBJ1-3; D unclear. Germline V gives CDR1 SEHNR, CDR2 FQNEAQ (reference sequence). V shed 1 base and J shed 4 bases, with 5 bases lying between them. There are 13 residues in the CDR3. In nucleotides, the CDR3 is TGTGCCAGCAGCTTAGATCAAGGAAACACCATATATTTT. Translation gives CASSLDQGNTIYF.

The genes are TRBV20-1 and TRBJ2-5; TRBD1 matches at 10 bases. The CDR3 is 15 amino acids. V trimming: 1 base; J trimming: 5 bases; junction bases outside the gene matches: 7. CDR1 DFQATT and CDR2 SNEGSKA come from the germline V gene (reference sequence). CDR3 nucleotide sequence: TGCAGTGCTAGAGCCGGGACAGGGGCATGGGAGACCCAGTACTTC. As protein: CSARAGTGAWETQYF.

Of note for this clonotype: Since a much larger clone is just one base distant, this may be a read error. The V and J genes are TRBV2 and TRBJ1-5; maybe TRBD1 (5 bases). Per the germline V gene, CDR1 is SNHLY and CDR2 is FYNNEI. The CDR3 runs 15 residues. This CDR3 reads CASSDLGRGNPPQHF. The CDR3 DNA reads TGTGCCAGCAGTGATCTGGGAAGGGGCAATCCGCCCCAGCATTTT.

This clonotype was found many times. V gene TRBV10-3 combines with J gene TRBJ1-1; tentatively, D is TRBD1 (5 bases). The CDR3 is 13 residues long. Trimming took off 2 bases at V and 1 base at J, with 5 bases between the two ends. From germline, CDR1 is ENHRY and CDR2 SYGVKD. The CDR3 DNA reads TGTGCCATCAGTGAGACAGGGAACACTGAAGCTTTCTTT. It translates to CAISETGNTEAFF.

This clonotype was found once. This chain links TRBV29-1 with TRBJ2-3; TRBD2 is a possible D gene (5 bases). In germline, CDR1 is SQVTM, CDR2 ANQGSEA. CDR3 length: 12 residues. This CDR3 is CGGRRPTDTQYF. The CDR3 nucleotides are TGCGGCGGCAGGAGGCCCACAGATACGCAGTATTTT.

This clonotype appeared many times. V usage is TRBV29-1 and J usage is TRBJ2-7, with 7 bases that match TRBD1. The CDR3 is 14 amino acids. Looked up from germline, CDR1 is SQVTM and CDR2 is ANQGSEA. V lost 3 bases to trimming and J lost 0 bases; unmatched junction nucleotides: 5. The CDR3 nucleotides are TGCAGCGTTGATTTGGGGACAGCCTCCTACGAGCAGTACTTC. Protein product: CSVDLGTASYEQYF.

This clonotype was seen a few times. V is TRBV7-9 and J is TRBJ1-2; tentatively, D is TRBD1 (5 bases). The CDR3 is 13 residues long. Germline V gene sequence: CDR1 SEHNR, CDR2 FQNEAQ (reference sequence). Trimming took 5 bases from V and 2 from J, leaving 9 bases between them. In nucleotides, the CDR3 is TGTGCCAGCAGCATGGACATAAACTATGGCTACACCTTC. Translated: CASSMDINYGYTF. Complete variable domain (other parts from reference TRBV7-9 and TRBJ1-2): DTGVSQNPRHKITKRGQNVTFRCDPISEHNRLYWYRQTLGQGPEFLTYFQNEAQLEKSRLLSDRFSAERPKGSFSTLEIQRTEQGDSAMYLCASSMDINYGYTFGSGTRLTVV.

This clonotype showed up many times. The rearrangement joins TRBV19 to TRBJ2-7, with 8 bases that match TRBD1. CDR1 is LNHDA, CDR2 SQIVND, per germline (reference sequence). With V trimmed by 5 bases and J by 5 bases, 8 bases remained unmatched. This CDR3 region has 14 residues. CDR3 nucleotides: TGTGCCAGTAGTGCGGGACAGGCAGGCGACGAGCAGTACTTC. Translated: CASSAGQAGDEQYF.

At least ten counts were recorded for this clonotype. V is TRBV2 and J is TRBJ1-6, with D unresolved. Germline V gives CDR1 SNHLY, CDR2 FYNNEI. The CDR3 contains 13 residues. Deletions cut 11 bases from V and 9 bases from J, with 17 bases between. The CDR3 is CASGSSGFSPLHF. CDR3 sequence (DNA): TGTGCCTCGGGCTCATCGGGGTTTTCACCCCTCCACTTT.

The rearrangement links TRBV2 to TRBJ2-1; D is ambiguous. Germline CDR1 reads SNHLY; CDR2 reads FYNNEI. V was shortened by 4 bases and J by 4 bases, with 8 bases between the two germline ends. CDR3 size: 13 residues. CDR3 DNA: TGTGCCAGCAGTGGGGGTGGTTACAATGAGCAGTTCTTC. Protein product: CASSGGGYNEQFF.

The chain carries TRBV2 and TRBJ2-3; D unclear. The CDR3 has 17 residues. Germline CDR1 reads SNHLY; CDR2 reads FYNNEI. V was trimmed by 5 bases and J by 1 base, leaving 19 bases between them. CDR3 coding DNA: TGTGCCAGCAGTACACCTGAGGTATCCGGAGGCACAGATACGCAGTATTTT. The encoded protein is CASSTPEVSGGTDTQYF.

With regard to this clonotype: One base away lies a much larger clone, so this may be a sequencing read error. This sequence joins TRBV15 and TRBJ1-1; a weak D match, TRBD1 (6 bases). This CDR3 region has 14 residues. Looked up from germline, CDR1 is LNHNV and CDR2 is YYDKDF (reference sequence). This CDR3 reads CAASREGGHTEAFF. Here the CDR3 DNA reads TGTGCCGCCAGCAGAGAGGGGGGGCACACTGAAGCTTTCTTT.

A few counts support this clonotype. The chain is built from TRBV2 and TRBJ2-7; D may be TRBD1 or TRBD2 (5 bases each). V dropped 7 bases and J dropped 5 bases, with 15 bases sitting between them. The CDR3 is 13 amino acids. Germline V gene sequence: CDR1 SNHLY, CDR2 FYNNEI. CDR3 bases: TGTGCCAGCATCCAGGGACCCGAAGACGAGCAGTACTTC. It encodes CASIQGPEDEQYF.